The clone carrying this TCR beta chain has only a few counts. In the authors' workflow: Amplification of reference gene primers was used by the study to estimate nucleated cell counts. TCRdb keeps only in-frame clones here, not all; method: immunoSEQ multiplex PCR. The DNA gave D and trimming, while V, J and clone size come from that table. The table records tens of thousands of clones, 86% of them present only once. This record comes from a study of blood T cell repertoires in COVID-19. On the study more broadly: The United States, Italy and Spain supplied acute and convalescent COVID-19 samples. Sample material is recorded as cDNA or gDNA derived from T cells, B-cell-depleted T cells, or PBMCs.

In germline, CDR1 is LNHDA, CDR2 SQIVND (reference sequence). This CDR3 contains 13 residues. V was pared by 4 bases and J by 2 bases, with 7 bases between. Specimen: peripheral blood. This receptor was identified in a man in his sixties or seventies with acute or convalescent COVID-19. V is TRBV19 and J is TRBJ2-3; no clear D. The CDR3 loop reads CASSTQNTDTQYF. In nucleotides, the CDR3 is TGTGCCAGTAGTACCCAAAACACAGATACGCAGTATTTT.